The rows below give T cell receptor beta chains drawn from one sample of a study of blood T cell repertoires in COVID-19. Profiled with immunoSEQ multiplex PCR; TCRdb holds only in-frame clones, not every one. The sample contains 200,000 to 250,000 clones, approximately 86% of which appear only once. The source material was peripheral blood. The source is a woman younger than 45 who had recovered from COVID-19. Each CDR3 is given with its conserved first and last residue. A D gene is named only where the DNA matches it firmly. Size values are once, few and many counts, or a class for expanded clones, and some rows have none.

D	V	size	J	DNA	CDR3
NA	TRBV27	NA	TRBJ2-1	TGTGCCAGCAGCCCCCGGGCGGGTCCCTCCTACAATGAGCAGTTCTTC	CASSPRAGPSYNEQFF
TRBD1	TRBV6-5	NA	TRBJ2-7	TGTGCCAGCAGTATGCTACAGGGGACCTACGAGCAGTACTTC	CASSMLQGTYEQYF
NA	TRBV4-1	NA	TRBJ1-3	TGCGCCAGCAGCAAAGCGGTCTCGAGGAGCTCTGGAAACACCATATATTTT	CASSKAVSRSSGNTIYF
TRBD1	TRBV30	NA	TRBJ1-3	TGTGCCTGGAGAACGCCTATCGGGACAGGGGTTGGAAACACCATATATTTT	CAWRTPIGTGVGNTIYF
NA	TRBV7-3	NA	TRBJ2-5	TGTGCCAGCAGCTTATGGGCAGGGGCCCAAGAGACCCAGTACTTC	CASSLWAGAQETQYF
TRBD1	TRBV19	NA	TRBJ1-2	TGTGCCAGTAGGACAGGGGTCAGCTATGGCTACACCTTC	CASRTGVSYGYTF
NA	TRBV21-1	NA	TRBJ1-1	TGTGCCAGCAGCAAGGCGGACAGGCGGACGAACACTGAAGCTTTCTTT	CASSKADRRTNTEAFF
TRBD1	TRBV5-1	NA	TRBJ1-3	TGCGCCAGCAGCGTTCGACAGGGTGGCTCTGGAAACACCATATATTTT	CASSVRQGGSGNTIYF
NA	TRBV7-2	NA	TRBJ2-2	TGTGCCAGCAGCTTTTTCAGGGGCAACGGGGAGCTGTTTTTT	CASSFFRGNGELFF
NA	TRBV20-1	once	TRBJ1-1	TGCAGTGCTAGTGGGTTGGGGGGAGGATGGACTGAAGCTTTCTTT	CSASGLGGGWTEAFF
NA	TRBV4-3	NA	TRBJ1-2	TGCGCCAGCAGCCAAGCGGGGAGGGGGGGCCAGGGCTACACCTTC	CASSQAGRGGQGYTF
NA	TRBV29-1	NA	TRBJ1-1	TGCAGCGTTGGGCTGAACACTGAAGCTTTCTTT	CSVGLNTEAFF
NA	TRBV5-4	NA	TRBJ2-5	TGTGCCAGCAGCTTGGAAACAGGGTGGGAGACCCAGTACTTC	CASSLETGWETQYF
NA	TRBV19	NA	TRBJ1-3	TGTGCCAGTAGCCTACGACAGGAACCAAACACCATATATTTT	CASSLRQEPNTIYF
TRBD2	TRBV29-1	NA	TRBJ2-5	TGCAGCGTTCCCAACCCCCGACTAGCGGGGGGGGAGACCCAGTACTTC	CSVPNPRLAGGETQYF
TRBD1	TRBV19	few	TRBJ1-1	TGTGCCAGTAGAATTAGACAGGGAATCACTGAAGCTTTCTTT	CASRIRQGITEAFF
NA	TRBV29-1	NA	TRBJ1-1	TGCAGCGTTGAGGAGATGAACACTGAAGCTTTCTTT	CSVEEMNTEAFF
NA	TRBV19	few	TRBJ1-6	TGTGCCAGTACCAGAGGTCAGGGGAACTCACCCCTCCACTTT	CASTRGQGNSPLHF
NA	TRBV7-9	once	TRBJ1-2	TGTGCCAGCGGGGGCACTCACTATGGCTACACCTTC	CASGGTHYGYTF
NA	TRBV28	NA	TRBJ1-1	TGTGCCAGCAGTTTATCCAGAGGGTTTATAGTAGAAGCTTTCTTT	CASSLSRGFIVEAFF
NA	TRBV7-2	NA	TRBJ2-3	TGTGCCAGCAGCTCAAACAGGGAAGCGGGATATACGCAGTATTTT	CASSSNREAGYTQYF
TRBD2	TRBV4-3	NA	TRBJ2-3	TGCGCCAGCAGCCAGGGACTAGCGGGGGGCCGAGATACGCAGTATTTT	CASSQGLAGGRDTQYF
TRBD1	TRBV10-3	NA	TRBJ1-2	TGTGCCATCAGTGAAAATGACAGGGATAATGGCTACACCTTC	CAISENDRDNGYTF
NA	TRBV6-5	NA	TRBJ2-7	TGTGCCAGCAGTTACTCGTCGGCGCAGGGTGTAGCCGAGCAGTACTTC	CASSYSSAQGVAEQYF
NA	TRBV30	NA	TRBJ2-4	TGTGCCTGGAGTGCTTCTCGAGAGGCCAAAAACATTCAGTACTTC	CAWSASREAKNIQYF
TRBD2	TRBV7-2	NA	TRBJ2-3	TGTGCCAGCAGCTTACATAGACTAGCGCTTAGCACAGATACGCAGTATTTT	CASSLHRLALSTDTQYF
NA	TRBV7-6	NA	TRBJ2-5	TGTGCCAGCAGCTTAGTAGGGTGGCGGGGAGAAGAGACCCAGTACTTC	CASSLVGWRGEETQYF